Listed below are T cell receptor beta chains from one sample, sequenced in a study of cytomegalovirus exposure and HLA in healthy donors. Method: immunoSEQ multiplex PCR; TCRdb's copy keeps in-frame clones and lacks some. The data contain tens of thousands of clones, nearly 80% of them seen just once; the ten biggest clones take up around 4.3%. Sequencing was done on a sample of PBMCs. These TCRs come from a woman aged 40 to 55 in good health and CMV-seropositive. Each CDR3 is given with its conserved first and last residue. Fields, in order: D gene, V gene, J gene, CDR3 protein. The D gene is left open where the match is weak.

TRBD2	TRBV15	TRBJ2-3	CATSRSFGGGVTDTQYF
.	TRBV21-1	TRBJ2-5	CASSKYPLDRAGLETQYF
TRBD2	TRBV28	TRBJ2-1	CASSFPRTSGSDEQFF
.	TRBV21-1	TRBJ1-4	CASRGTEEKLFF
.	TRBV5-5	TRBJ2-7	CASSPVVPSYEQYF
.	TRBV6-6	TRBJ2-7	CASSYSSEQYF
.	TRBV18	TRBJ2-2	CASSPLDGTGELFF
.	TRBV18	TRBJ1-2	CASSPQGANYGYTF
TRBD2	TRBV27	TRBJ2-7	CASSLWRGGGVYEQYF
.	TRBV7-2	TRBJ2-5	CASSLDGIKETQYF
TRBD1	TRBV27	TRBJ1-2	CASSLRGLDYGYTF
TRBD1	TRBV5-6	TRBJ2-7	CASSLERDSRGEQYF
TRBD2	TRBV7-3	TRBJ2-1	CASSLFGASGPSYNEQFF
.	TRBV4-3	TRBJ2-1	CASSPAPGGSYNEQFF
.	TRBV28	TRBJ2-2	CASTTNRGGELFF
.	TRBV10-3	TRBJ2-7	CAISGSSYEQYF
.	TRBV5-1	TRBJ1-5	CASRTGLNENQPQHF
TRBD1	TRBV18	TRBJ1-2	CASSPTGQNYGYTF
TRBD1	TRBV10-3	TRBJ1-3	CAITGTVGNTIYF
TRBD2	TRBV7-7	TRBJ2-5	CASSPQGREGETQYF
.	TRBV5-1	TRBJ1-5	CASSLSGFGQPQHF
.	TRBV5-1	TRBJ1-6	CASSFMTDYNSPLHF
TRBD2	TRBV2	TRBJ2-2	CASWPMREGSGELFF
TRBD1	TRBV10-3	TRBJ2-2	CAISVQPGQGTGTGELFF
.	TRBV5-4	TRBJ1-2	CASSLEAGKSTF
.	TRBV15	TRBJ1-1	CATSRDRLEVAEAFF
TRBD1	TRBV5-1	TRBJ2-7	CASSPSHGTETYEQYF
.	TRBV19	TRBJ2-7	CASSSRDNSYEQYF
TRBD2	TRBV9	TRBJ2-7	CASSALGGGSGIYEQYF
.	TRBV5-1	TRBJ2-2	CASSLEGGNTGELFF
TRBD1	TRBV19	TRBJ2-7	CATSGTVNSYEQYF
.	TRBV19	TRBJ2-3	CASSIMASDTDTQYF
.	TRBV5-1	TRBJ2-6	CASSLSGANVLTF
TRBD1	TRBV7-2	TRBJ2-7	CASSPDRGKEQYF
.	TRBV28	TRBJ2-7	CASSLGAGFSYEQYF
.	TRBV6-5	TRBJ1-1	CASGPHRELVTEAFF
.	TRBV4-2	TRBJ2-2	CASSQDQSHTGELFF
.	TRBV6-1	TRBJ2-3	CASSEGLVADTQYF
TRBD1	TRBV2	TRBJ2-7	CASILLDRGLPYEQYF
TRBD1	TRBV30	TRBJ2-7	CAWSTGGRYEQYF
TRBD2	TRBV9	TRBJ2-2	CASSVSTSGSGELFF
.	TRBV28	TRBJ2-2	CASSRTGELFF
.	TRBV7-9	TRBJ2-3	CASSFSLAGYTDTQYF
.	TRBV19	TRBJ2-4	CASTGKRDIQYF
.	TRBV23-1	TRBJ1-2	CASSQSDRAYGYTF
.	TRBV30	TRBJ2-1	CAGSTDSSYNEQFF
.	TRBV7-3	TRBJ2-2	CASSYRGGVTGELFF
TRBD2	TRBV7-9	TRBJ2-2	CASSPRLAANTGELFF
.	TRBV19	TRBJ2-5	CASSQHLETQYF
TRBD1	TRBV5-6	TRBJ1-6	CASSLGQGGNSPLHF
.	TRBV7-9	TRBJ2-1	CASSFSGSYNEQFF
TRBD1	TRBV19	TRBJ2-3	CASSFPGQGTDTQYF
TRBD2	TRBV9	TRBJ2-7	CASSPLAGRSYEQYF